Listed here are 28 T cell receptor beta chains from one sample, sequenced in a study of T cells in narcolepsy. Sequencing used immunoSEQ multiplex PCR; TCRdb keeps in-frame clones, though not all of them. The data show about 14,000 clones, about 89% seen once. The sequenced sample was CD45RA- memory CD4+ T cells from PBMCs. These receptor sequences come from a human donor with narcolepsy.

This clone was detected only a few times. The V gene is TRBV11-2, the J gene TRBJ1-3; D not certain. Deletions cut 3 bases from V and 0 bases from J, with 12 bases between. The CDR3 sequence is 16 residues long. Per germline, CDR1 SGHAT and CDR2 FQNNGV. This CDR3 is CASSLFGILSGNTIYF. CDR3 nucleotides: TGTGCCAGCAGCTTGTTCGGGATTCTCTCTGGAAACACCATATATTTT.

The rearrangement uses TRBV7-9 and TRBJ1-1; D is unclear. V dropped 4 bases and J dropped 0 bases, with 12 bases sitting between them. Per the germline V gene, CDR1 is SEHNR and CDR2 is FQNEAQ (reference sequence). CDR3 length: 15 amino acids. This CDR3 is CASSSGLYMNTEAFF. CDR3 sequence (DNA): TGTGCCAGCAGCTCCGGACTGTACATGAACACTGAAGCTTTCTTT.

The chain employs TRBV15 and TRBJ1-2; 9 bases line up with TRBD1. Germline V gene sequence: CDR1 LNHNV, CDR2 YYDKDF (reference sequence). The CDR3 extends over 16 amino acids. J was trimmed by 7 bases and V by 0 bases; bases with no gene match: 9. CDR3 coding DNA: TGTGCCACCAGCAGAGAGAGACTGACAGGGGGTGGTGGCTACACCTTC. Its protein product is CATSRERLTGGGGYTF.

The chain uses TRBV2 and TRBJ2-7; maybe TRBD2 (6 bases). Looked up from germline, CDR1 is SNHLY and CDR2 is FYNNEI. CDR3 length: 13 amino acids. The CDR3 spells CGVEGGQTYEQYF. In DNA form, the CDR3 reads TGTGGGGTGGAGGGCGGCCAAACCTACGAGCAGTACTTC.

The gene calls are TRBV4-2 and TRBJ1-5; D is unclear. Germline V CDR1 and CDR2: LGHNA, YNFKEQ. V lost 0 bases, J lost 7 bases, and 10 bases lay in between. The CDR3 contains 14 residues. The CDR3 protein is CASSQETKNQPQHF. The CDR3 nucleotides are TGTGCCAGCAGCCAAGAGACTAAGAACCAGCCCCAGCATTTT.

This clone was found once. The chain has TRBV5-1 and TRBJ2-5, with 10 bases matching TRBD2. Germline loops: CDR1 SGHRS, CDR2 YFSETQ. The CDR3 is 16 residues long. Germline trimming cut 1 base from V and 6 bases from J; bases unmatched to any gene: 9. CDR3 coding DNA: TGCGCCAGCAGCTTGATAGCTAGCGGGAGTACCCAGACCCAGTACTTC. Translated: CASSLIASGSTQTQYF.

J is TRBJ2-7 and V is TRBV6-6; D not certain. Germline V CDR1 and CDR2: MNHNY, SVGAGI (reference sequence). Trimming stripped 5 bases from V and 6 bases from J, with 8 bases between. The CDR3 is made up of 11 amino acids. The chain's CDR3 is CASSPKLEQYF. CDR3 DNA sequence: TGTGCCAGCAGTCCCAAGCTCGAGCAGTACTTC.

The rearrangement joins TRBV11-2 to TRBJ2-2; weak D call: TRBD2 (6 bases). In germline, CDR1 is SGHAT, CDR2 FQNNGV. The CDR3 contains 15 residues. V lost 5 bases and J 2 bases, leaving 12 bases between the germline ends. CDR3 region: CASSPLAVNTGELFF. The CDR3 DNA is TGTGCCAGCAGCCCATTAGCGGTTAACACCGGGGAGCTGTTTTTT. The full variable domain, its missing parts supplied by reference TRBV11-2 and TRBJ2-2, is EAGVAQSPRYKIIEKRQSVAFWCNPISGHATLYWYQQILGQGPKLLIQFQNNGVVDDSQLPKDRFSAERLKGVDSTLKIQPAKLEDSAVYLCASSPLAVNTGELFFGEGSRLTVL.

In regard to this clone: Germline and junction disagree at one end, which may indicate a read error. J is TRBJ2-7 and V is TRBV27; D remains ambiguous. This CDR3 spans 13 amino acids. Per the germline V gene, CDR1 is MNHEY and CDR2 is SMNVEV (reference sequence). The CDR3 sequence: CASSISSSGEQYF. CDR3 nucleotides: TGTGCCAGCAGTATATCCTCTTCGGGCGAGCAGTACTTC.

The V gene is TRBV6-5, the J gene TRBJ2-7; D gene unclear. CDR1 and CDR2 from the germline V gene are MNHEY and SVGAGI. With 0 bases removed from V and 3 bases from J, the gap between germline ends came to 12 bases. This CDR3 has 15 residues. CDR3 bases: TGTGCCAGCAGTTACTCCCCTGGCGGATACTACGAGCAGTACTTC. It is translated as CASSYSPGGYYEQYF.

This chain uses TRBV20-1 with TRBJ2-7; weak D call: TRBD2 (6 bases). The CDR3 has 11 residues. Germline lookup yields CDR1 DFQATT and CDR2 SNEGSKA (reference sequence). Trimming left V 3 bases short and J 3 bases short, with 6 bases between. DNA for the CDR3: TGCAGTGCTAGGGGGGGCTACGAGCAGTACTTC. It codes for CSARGGYEQYF.

This chain connects TRBV5-1 to TRBJ2-3; weak D call: TRBD2 (6 bases). In germline, CDR1 is SGHRS, CDR2 YFSETQ. This CDR3 has 16 amino acids. V dropped 1 base and J dropped 3 bases, with 15 bases sitting between them. CDR3 sequence: CASSLSPGVGTDTQYF. Written as DNA, the CDR3 is TGCGCCAGCAGCTTGAGTCCGGGAGTCGGGACAGATACGCAGTATTTT.

J is TRBJ2-3 and V is TRBV6-5; 8 bases are shared with TRBD2. CDR3 length equals 12 residues. Germline V lookup: CDR1 MNHEY, CDR2 SVGAGI. Losses at the gene ends were 7 bases for V and 6 bases for J; bases not matched to a gene: 3. For the CDR3, the DNA is TGTGCCAGCACCTCGGGGGGGGATACGCAGTATTTT. This codes for CASTSGGDTQYF.

The chain combines TRBV25-1 with TRBJ1-1, with 12 bases aligning to TRBD1. The CDR3 has 14 amino acids. From germline, CDR1 is MGHDK and CDR2 SYGVNS. Trimming at V came to 7 bases and at J to 5 bases, leaving 5 bases not matched to a gene. The CDR3 DNA sequence: TGTGCCAGCACTGGGACAGGGGGCAGGACTGAAGCTTTCTTT. Translation: CASTGTGGRTEAFF.

This clone is a singleton in its sample. This chain uses TRBV4-2 with TRBJ2-2, with unresolved D. V gave up 4 bases and J gave up 4 bases, with 7 bases separating them. In germline, CDR1 is LGHNA, CDR2 YNFKEQ. CDR3 size: 13 residues. CDR3 in DNA: TGTGCCAGCAGCCCAGCAGGCACCGGGGAGCTGTTTTTT. It specifies CASSPAGTGELFF.

The chain couples TRBV5-1 to TRBJ2-1; D gene ambiguous. The V end lost 4 bases, the J end lost 5 bases, and 10 bases lay between the germline ends. From germline, CDR1 is SGHRS and CDR2 YFSETQ. The CDR3 covers 13 residues. The CDR3 region has the DNA TGCGCCAGCAGCCCGAATCTAGACAATGAGCAGTTCTTC. This encodes CASSPNLDNEQFF.

The gene calls are TRBV19 and TRBJ1-5; 7 bases are shared with TRBD1. Germline trimming cut 5 bases from V and 5 bases from J; bases unmatched to any gene: 3. This CDR3 has 13 amino acids. Germline V CDR1 and CDR2: LNHDA, SQIVND (reference sequence). CDR3 in amino acids: CASSFDRDQPQHF. In DNA, the CDR3 is TGTGCCAGTAGTTTCGACAGGGATCAGCCCCAGCATTTT.

The rearrangement joins TRBV5-1 to TRBJ2-1, with D perhaps TRBD1 (6 bases). Germline CDR1 and CDR2: SGHRS and YFSETQ. The CDR3 contains 16 residues. Trimming left V 0 bases short and J 6 bases short, with 16 bases between. CDR3 region: CASSLAPGTPSNEQFF. CDR3 bases: TGCGCCAGCAGCTTGGCTCCGGGGACACCCTCCAATGAGCAGTTCTTC.

The chain couples TRBV19 to TRBJ2-2, with a tentative D call TRBD1 (6 bases). V was clipped by 8 bases and J by 4 bases, with 14 bases between them. CDR3 length equals 14 residues. Germline V gene data show CDR1 as LNHDA and CDR2 as SQIVND (reference sequence). The CDR3: CASERTAATGELFF. The CDR3 bases are TGTGCCAGTGAAAGGACAGCCGCCACCGGGGAGCTGTTTTTT.

With regard to this clone: This sample also contains other DNA sequences that code for the same CDR3. CDR3 sequence: CASSWTGQETQYF. CDR3 bases: TGCGCCAGCAGCTGGACAGGGCAAGAGACCCAGTACTTC. This rearrangement joins TRBV5-1 to TRBJ2-5, with 8 nucleotides matching TRBD1. Germline CDR1 is SGHRS and CDR2 is YFSETQ. Unmatched junction bases numbered 0, after V lost 3 bases and J lost 2 bases. The CDR3 covers 13 residues.

J is TRBJ2-7 and V is TRBV19; 9 nucleotides line up with TRBD1. The V gene's germline CDR1 is LNHDA and CDR2 SQIVND (reference sequence). Germline trimming cut 9 bases from V and 7 bases from J; bases unmatched to any gene: 13. CDR3 length equals 14 residues. The CDR3 DNA reads TGTGCCAGCCAGACCGGGACAGGGAACAGGGAGCAGTACTTC. It translates to CASQTGTGNREQYF.

The sample holds one count of this clone. The chain is built from TRBV5-1 and TRBJ2-3; TRBD2 aligns across 8 bases. V lost 1 base and J lost 5; bases outside the gene matches: 12. The length of the CDR3 is 17 residues. Germline CDR1 and CDR2: SGHRS and YFSETQ. The CDR3 coding sequence is TGCGCCAGCAGCTTGTGGGGTAGCGGGACTGCGGAAGATACGCAGTATTTT. Its translation is CASSLWGSGTAEDTQYF.

The table lists this clone with a count of one. The chain carries TRBV18 and TRBJ2-7; 10 positions match TRBD2. From germline, CDR1 is KGHSH and CDR2 LQKENI. Germline trimming cut 4 bases from V and 5 bases from J; bases unmatched to any gene: 5. The CDR3 has 14 residues. For the CDR3, the DNA is TGTGCCAGCTCACGGCTAGCGGGAGAAAACGAGCAGTACTTC. Protein sequence: CASSRLAGENEQYF.

The chain employs TRBV29-1 and TRBJ1-2, with D uncertain. The CDR3 is made up of 11 amino acids. In germline, CDR1 is SQVTM, CDR2 ANQGSEA. Deletions cut 7 bases from V and 8 bases from J, with 14 bases between. In DNA, the CDR3 is TGCAGCGGGCAAGACGGAGTGGGCTACACCTTC. It translates to CSGQDGVGYTF.

The V call is TRBV5-6, the J call TRBJ2-1, with D possibly matching TRBD1 (6 bases). Germline CDR1 is SGHDT and CDR2 is YYEEEE. The CDR3 is 14 residues long. Between the trimmed V and J ends, which lost 4 bases and 7 bases, there was a span of 15 bases. For the CDR3, the DNA is TGTGCCAGCAGCGGAGCAGGGGCGGCGAATGAGCAGTTCTTC. Translation gives CASSGAGAANEQFF.

The chain is built from TRBV7-2 and TRBJ2-1; 11 positions agree with TRBD2. V trimming: 0 bases; J trimming: 0 bases; junction bases outside the gene matches: 10. This CDR3 is 20 amino acids long. Germline V lookup: CDR1 SGHTA, CDR2 FQGNSA. The CDR3 DNA sequence: TGTGCCAGCAGCTTAGCCCCACTAGCGGGAGTCCCCAGCTCCTACAATGAGCAGTTCTTC. Translating gives CASSLAPLAGVPSSYNEQFF.

This chain uses TRBV7-9 with TRBJ1-1, with D possibly matching TRBD1 (5 bases). The CDR3 is 16 residues long. Germline V gene data show CDR1 as SEHNR and CDR2 as FQNEAQ (reference sequence). V lost 2 bases and J lost 8, with 21 bases in between. The CDR3 nucleotides are TGTGCCAGCAGCTTACAGCGATCGACAGCGAGAGACGAAGCTTTCTTT. Its translation is CASSLQRSTARDEAFF.

The V gene is TRBV5-4, the J gene TRBJ2-7, with 7 bases lining up with TRBD2. CDR1 and CDR2 from the germline V gene are SGHNT and YYREEE (reference sequence). Trimming took 4 bases from V and 0 from J; bases not matched to a gene: 10. The CDR3 is 16 residues long. CDR3 residues: CASSRLWEGRSYEQYF. Here the CDR3 DNA reads TGTGCCAGCAGCCGTCTCTGGGAGGGCCGCTCCTACGAGCAGTACTTC.